The following is a T cell receptor (beta chain) sequence with its context. Antigen unknown. These data belong to a study of T cell clonality in common variable immunodeficiency. Study outcomes and limitations: Shared TCRbeta clones were fewer between CVID subjects than controls. TCRbeta clonality was increased in CVID versus healthy controls. In common variable immunodeficiency, TCR beta chains reportedly carried fewer deletions and N-nucleotide insertions.

Control and CVID samples contributed equal amounts of genomic DNA. Clones were sequenced by immunoSEQ multiplex PCR, and TCRdb holds only the in-frame ones, with some missing. The sample yields about 34,000 clones, without any singletons. This clonotype was obtained from a human donor with common variable immunodeficiency. Sequenced sample: peripheral blood mononuclear cells.

The CDR3 DNA, read in part, is TGTGCCTGGACGAATCCCGGACTAGCGTTGTCCAATGAG. Translating gives CAWTNPGLALSNE. The full CDR3 reads CAWTNPGLALSNEQFF. The gene calls are TRBV30 and TRBJ2-1; 9 bases match TRBD2. The read ends 3 residues before the CDR3 terminus; that terminus is restored from the germline J gene. CDR1 and CDR2 (germline): GTSNPN, SVGIG (reference sequence). The V and J ends lost 4 bases and 6 bases, in that order; junction bases with no gene match: 13. The CDR3 runs 16 residues.